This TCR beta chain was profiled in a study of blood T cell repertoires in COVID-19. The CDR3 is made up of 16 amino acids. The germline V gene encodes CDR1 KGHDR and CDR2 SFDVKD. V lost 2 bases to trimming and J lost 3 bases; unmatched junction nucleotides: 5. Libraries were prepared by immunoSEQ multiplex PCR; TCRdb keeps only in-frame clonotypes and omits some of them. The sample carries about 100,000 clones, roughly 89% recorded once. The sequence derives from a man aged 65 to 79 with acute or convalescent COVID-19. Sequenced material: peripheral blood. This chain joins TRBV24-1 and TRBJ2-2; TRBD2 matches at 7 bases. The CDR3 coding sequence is TGTGCCACCAGTGATTCCCGGGCGGGGGACACCGGGGAGCTGTTTTTT. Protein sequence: CATSDSRAGDTGELFF.